Below are 30 T cell receptor beta chains sequenced from a single sample in a study of blood T cell repertoires in COVID-19. Using immunoSEQ multiplex PCR, the repertoire was profiled, and TCRdb retains in-frame clones only, with some absent. The sample shows about 380,000 clones, more than 70% of them seen only once. The specimen sequenced was PBMCs or T cells enriched from blood (not recorded which). The receptor set was obtained from a young woman who had recovered from COVID-19.

This clone was recorded a few times. This chain joins TRBV6-5 and TRBJ1-1; D is possibly TRBD1 (5 bases). CDR1 and CDR2 (germline): MNHEY, SVGAGI. V was shortened by 6 bases and J by 5 bases, with 13 bases between the two germline ends. There are 13 residues in the CDR3. The CDR3 region has the DNA TGTGCCAGCAGGGATGACAGTTCTACTGAAGCTTTCTTT. Translating it yields CASRDDSSTEAFF.

V and J are TRBV7-2 and TRBJ2-1; D possibly corresponds to TRBD2 (6 bases). With 2 bases removed from V and 4 bases from J, the gap between germline ends came to 12 bases. The CDR3 totals 15 residues. Germline V gives CDR1 SGHTA, CDR2 FQGNSA. The CDR3 sequence is CASSLSLGGYNEQFF. DNA of the CDR3: TGTGCCAGCAGCTTATCTCTCGGGGGTTACAATGAGCAGTTCTTC. Drawing the rest from reference TRBV7-2 and TRBJ2-1, the complete variable domain is GAGVSQSPSNKVTEKGKDVELRCDPISGHTALYWYRQSLGQGLEFLIYFQGNSAPDKSGLPSDRFSAERTGGSVSTLTIQRTQQEDSAVYLCASSLSLGGYNEQFFGPGTRLTVL.

V usage is TRBV2 and J usage is TRBJ1-2; the match to TRBD1 covers 7 bases. The length of the CDR3 is 16 residues. Trimming at V came to 6 bases and at J to 5 bases, leaving 15 bases not matched to a gene. Germline V lookup: CDR1 SNHLY, CDR2 FYNNEI. DNA for the CDR3: TGTGCCAGCAGCGTACAACGAGGGGGCGTGGAATATGGCTACACCTTC. Its protein is CASSVQRGGVEYGYTF.

In its sample, this clone was seen a few times. The rearrangement links TRBV6-4 to TRBJ2-5, with 8 positions matching TRBD2. Trimming removed 7 bases from V and 5 bases from J; junction bases left unmatched: 15. The CDR3 runs 16 residues. In germline, CDR1 is MRHNA, CDR2 SNTAGT. The CDR3 here is CASTQGSGTGLETQYF. The CDR3 DNA reads TGTGCCAGCACCCAGGGTAGCGGGACGGGTCTGGAGACCCAGTACTTC.

This clone was observed a single time. The chain combines TRBV9 with TRBJ2-3; 7 bases line up with TRBD2. In germline, CDR1 is SGDLS, CDR2 YYNGEE. Trimming cost V 0 bases and J 2 bases; bases outside gene matches: 3. The CDR3 has 15 residues. In nucleotides, the CDR3 is TGTGCCAGCAGCGTAGGGGGGGGTACCACAGATACGCAGTATTTT. It yields the protein CASSVGGGTTDTQYF.

V and J are TRBV11-2 and TRBJ1-5; TRBD1 might be the D (5 bases). CDR3 length: 16 residues. Germline CDR1 is SGHAT and CDR2 is FQNNGV. V lost 0 bases to trimming and J lost 2 bases, with 11 bases between them. CDR3 region: CASSLDVQGRNQPQHF. Here the CDR3 DNA reads TGTGCCAGCAGCTTAGATGTGCAGGGTCGCAATCAGCCCCAGCATTTT.

This clone showed up just once. This chain links TRBV19 with TRBJ2-3, with 10 positions matching TRBD2. The CDR3 sequence is 15 residues long. V lost 6 bases, J lost 4 bases, and 7 bases stayed unmatched. CDR1 and CDR2 (germline): LNHDA, SQIVND (reference sequence). CDR3 sequence: CASRRTSGGPDTQYF. The CDR3 DNA is TGTGCCAGTAGGAGGACTAGCGGAGGACCAGATACGCAGTATTTT.

The chain employs TRBV3-1 (or the pseudogene TRBV3-2) and TRBJ2-3; TRBD1 matches 11 bases. The CDR3 contains 16 residues. Germline trimming cut 5 bases from V and 3 bases from J; bases unmatched to any gene: 7. The V gene's germline CDR1 is LGHDT and CDR2 YNNKEL (reference sequence). CDR3 residues: CASSFRRDRGTDTQYF. For the CDR3, the DNA is TGTGCCAGCAGCTTCCGGAGGGACAGGGGGACAGATACGCAGTATTTT.

The chain employs TRBV29-1 and TRBJ2-4; TRBD2 is a possible D gene (6 bases). V shed 4 bases and J shed 0 bases, with 13 bases lying between them. Germline V gene sequence: CDR1 SQVTM, CDR2 ANQGSEA. This CDR3 is built from 15 residues. CDR3 in amino acids: CSVVGGLVAKNIQYF. CDR3 bases: TGCAGCGTTGTCGGAGGGCTTGTAGCCAAAAACATTCAGTACTTC.

The V call is TRBV13, the J call TRBJ2-7; D possibly corresponds to TRBD1 (7 bases). Germline CDR1 reads PRHDT; CDR2 reads FYEKMQ (reference sequence). V gave up 1 base and J gave up 6 bases, with 19 bases separating them. CDR3 length: 16 amino acids. CDR3 nucleotides: TGTGCCAGCAGCTTAGCCTCCAGGGGGGTTCCGTTCGAGCAGTACTTC. Translation: CASSLASRGVPFEQYF.

The chain employs TRBV2 and TRBJ2-3; 10 positions agree with TRBD2. The CDR3 runs to 17 residues. Germline trimming cut 8 bases from V and 1 base from J; bases unmatched to any gene: 12. Germline lookup yields CDR1 SNHLY and CDR2 FYNNEI. CDR3 residues: CASGWASGGGGTDTQYF. CDR3 nucleotides: TGTGCCAGCGGGTGGGCTAGCGGGGGAGGTGGCACAGATACGCAGTATTTT.

This clone has a handful of counts. The chain has TRBV13 and TRBJ1-1; a possible D gene is TRBD1 (6 bases). Trimming stripped 6 bases from V and 1 base from J, with 15 bases between. Germline CDR1 and CDR2: PRHDT and FYEKMQ (reference sequence). The length of the CDR3 is 15 residues. The CDR3 DNA follows: TGTGCCAGCAGATCCAACGACAGGCCGAACACTGAAGCTTTCTTT. Protein: CASRSNDRPNTEAFF.

The CDR3 is CASSTGQSTNEKLFF. Written as DNA, the CDR3 is TGTGCCAGCAGCACGGGACAGTCAACTAATGAAAAACTGTTTTTT. The chain is built from TRBV7-2 and TRBJ1-4; 7 bases are shared with TRBD1. In germline, CDR1 is SGHTA, CDR2 FQGNSA. The CDR3 loop spans 15 amino acids. J gave up 0 bases and V 5 bases, and 3 bases lay outside the gene matches.

V is TRBV14 and J is TRBJ2-1; D is perhaps TRBD2 (6 bases). V was clipped by 4 bases and J by 10 bases, with 14 bases between them. The CDR3 sequence is 13 residues long. Germline lookup yields CDR1 SGHDN and CDR2 FVKESK. The DNA of the CDR3 is TGTGCCAGCAGCCGGGGCCTGGGGGGAGAGCAGTTCTTC. It yields the protein CASSRGLGGEQFF.

The rearrangement joins TRBV25-1 to TRBJ1-1, with 7 bases matching TRBD1. Per the germline V gene, CDR1 is MGHDK and CDR2 is SYGVNS. J lost 11 bases, V lost 3 bases, and 3 bases had no gene match. This CDR3 is 11 amino acids long. CDR3 in DNA: TGTGCCAGCAGTGATTCAGGGGGGGCTTTCTTT. Its translation: CASSDSGGAFF.

The genes are TRBV5-6 and TRBJ1-2, with no clear D. The CDR3 has 16 amino acids. Germline assignment: CDR1 SGHDT and CDR2 YYEEEE. Trimming removed 0 bases at V and 4 bases at J, with 16 bases between. CDR3 bases: TGTGCCAGCAGCTTGGGGTCAGGCCCCGGGAGCTATGGCTACACCTTC. Its protein product is CASSLGSGPGSYGYTF.

The chain links TRBV23-1 to TRBJ1-1; 7 bases are shared with TRBD1. TRBV23-1 is an ORF, with its function uncertain. V lost 0 bases and J lost 11; bases outside the gene matches: 3. The CDR3 length is 12 residues. CDR3 in DNA: TGCGCCAGCAGTCAATCCAAGGACAGGGCTTTCTTT. The encoded protein is CASSQSKDRAFF.

CDR3: CASSGGRDSKNIQYF. CDR3 bases: TGTGCCAGTAGTGGGGGCCGGGACAGCAAAAACATTCAGTACTTC. The V and J genes are TRBV19 and TRBJ2-4; TRBD1 aligns across 7 bases. This CDR3 contains 15 residues. Germline CDR1 is LNHDA and CDR2 is SQIVND (reference sequence). Trimming took 5 bases from V and 3 from J; bases not matched to a gene: 7.

This clone was seen just once. The J gene is TRBJ2-3, the V gene TRBV5-1, with TRBD2 as a possible D gene (5 bases). The CDR3 is made up of 13 amino acids. Trimming removed 0 bases from V and 9 bases from J, with 11 bases in between. Looked up from germline, CDR1 is SGHRS and CDR2 is YFSETQ. The CDR3 loop reads CASSLEAGITQYF. CDR3 coding DNA: TGCGCCAGCAGCTTGGAGGCGGGTATCACGCAGTATTTT.

The CDR3 reads CASSMAGGSSYNEQFF. In DNA, the CDR3 is TGTGCCAGCAGCATGGCAGGGGGTAGCTCCTACAATGAGCAGTTCTTC. The chain has TRBV21-1 and TRBJ2-1; TRBD1 is the table's D call, not checked against the DNA. TRBV21-1 is a documented pseudogene. This CDR3 has 16 amino acids.

The chain joins TRBV25-1 to TRBJ1-1; 8 positions match TRBD1. The CDR3 is 14 residues long. The germline CDR1 and CDR2 sequences are MGHDK and SYGVNS. Trimming took 1 base from V and 7 from J; bases not matched to a gene: 5. The CDR3 reads CASSEWGTGGEAFF. The CDR3 bases are TGTGCCAGCAGTGAATGGGGGACAGGAGGTGAAGCTTTCTTT.

The rearrangement joins TRBV7-3 to TRBJ2-1; 8 positions match TRBD2. This CDR3 has 16 residues. Germline CDR1 and CDR2: SGHTA and FQGTGA. J lost 4 bases, V lost 1 base, and 6 bases had no gene match. This chain's CDR3 is CASSLKPSGGYNEQFF. CDR3 bases: TGTGCCAGCAGCTTAAAGCCCAGCGGGGGATACAATGAGCAGTTCTTC.

CDR3 region: CSVIWQGAGNSPLHF. The DNA for the CDR3 is TGCAGCGTTATTTGGCAGGGGGCCGGTAATTCACCCCTCCACTTT. The rearrangement links TRBV29-1 to TRBJ1-6; 8 nucleotides agree with TRBD1. With V trimmed by 5 bases and J by 6 bases, 9 bases remained unmatched. This CDR3 has 15 amino acids. Germline CDR1 reads SQVTM; CDR2 reads ANQGSEA.

V is TRBV7-3 and J is TRBJ2-3, with D tentatively TRBD1 (6 bases). This CDR3 has 15 residues. From germline, CDR1 is SGHTA and CDR2 FQGTGA. Trimming took off 3 bases at V and 0 bases at J, with 10 bases between the two ends. This CDR3 is CASSFRDTSTDTQYF. CDR3 coding DNA: TGTGCCAGCAGCTTTCGGGACACCAGCACAGATACGCAGTATTTT.

The genes are TRBV6-5 and TRBJ2-2; 10 bases agree with TRBD1. Trimming took 2 bases from V and 5 from J; bases not matched to a gene: 5. In germline, CDR1 is MNHEY, CDR2 SVGAGI. This CDR3 contains 16 residues. The CDR3 reads CASSYRGQGWTGELFF. The CDR3 DNA reads TGTGCCAGCAGTTACCGGGGACAGGGGTGGACCGGGGAGCTGTTTTTT.

The genes are TRBV5-6 and TRBJ2-7; 9 bases align to TRBD1. The germline V gene has CDR1 SGHDT and CDR2 YYEEEE. The CDR3 contains 14 residues. Trimming removed 2 bases from V and 3 bases from J; junction bases left unmatched: 3. The DNA of the CDR3 is TGTGCCAGCAGCTTCCGGGACAGGGACTACGAGCAGTACTTC. Translating it yields CASSFRDRDYEQYF.

V and J are TRBV6-5 and TRBJ1-2, with D possibly matching TRBD1 (6 bases). Germline-derived CDR1 and CDR2 are MNHEY and SVGAGI. Trimming took 4 bases from V and 6 from J, leaving 6 bases between them. The CDR3 is made up of 11 amino acids. In DNA form, the CDR3 reads TGTGCCAGCAGTTGGGGGCATGGCTACACCTTC. It translates to CASSWGHGYTF.

V and J are TRBV4-1 and TRBJ1-1; 8 nucleotides agree with TRBD1. Trimming took 0 bases from V and 7 from J; bases not matched to a gene: 7. CDR1 is MGHRA, CDR2 YSYEKL, per germline. The CDR3 is made up of 15 amino acids. The CDR3 here is CASSQDPRGLGEAFF. The CDR3 nucleotides read TGCGCCAGCAGCCAAGACCCCAGGGGGCTTGGTGAAGCTTTCTTT.

This clone appeared a few times. J is TRBJ1-5 and V is TRBV6-7; D unclear. TRBV6-7 is an ORF for which the function is uncertain. The V gene lost 5 bases and the J gene lost 4 bases, with 9 bases spanning the gap. The CDR3 covers 13 residues. In DNA form, the CDR3 reads TGTGCCAGCAGTCATTCAAATAATCAGCCCCAGCATTTT. Protein: CASSHSNNQPQHF.

This chain joins TRBV7-9 and TRBJ2-5, with unresolved D. The CDR3 contains 15 residues. The germline V gene encodes CDR1 SEHNR and CDR2 FQNEAQ (reference sequence). Trimming took 4 bases from V and 2 from J, leaving 14 bases between them. The CDR3 nucleotides read TGTGCCAGCAGCTCTTTTTTCTCGTCTCAAGAGACCCAGTACTTC. Translated, it gives CASSSFFSSQETQYF.